One and the same sample provided the 27 T cell receptor beta chains below, sequenced in a study of PD-L1 blockade in urothelial cancer. Clones were read by immunoSEQ multiplex PCR, and TCRdb kept only the in-frame ones, dropping some. The sample has 37,000 or so clones; 82% are singletons. The sample here was PBMCs, taken around atezolizumab (anti-PD-L1) treatment. Receptors originate from a man aged 60 to 69 with urothelial cancer.

The gene calls are TRBV28 and TRBJ1-1; D may be TRBD1 (5 bases). V lost 1 base to trimming and J lost 6 bases, with 18 bases between them. CDR3 length: 16 residues. CDR1 is MDHEN and CDR2 is SYDVKM in the germline V gene. The CDR3 is CASSLFERGRRAEAFF. The CDR3 bases are TGTGCCAGCAGTTTATTTGAGAGGGGCAGGAGGGCTGAAGCTTTCTTT.

This chain connects TRBV5-6 to TRBJ1-2; tentatively, D is TRBD1 (6 bases). The V and J ends lost 1 base and 8 bases respectively, with 18 bases between them. The length of the CDR3 is 15 residues. Per germline, CDR1 SGHDT and CDR2 YYEEEE. The DNA for the CDR3 is TGTGCCAGCAGCTTGCTCGAGCTTCCAGGGGAGGGCTACACCTTC. Protein sequence: CASSLLELPGEGYTF.

This clone was counted a single time. J is TRBJ2-3 and V is TRBV5-1; D is possibly TRBD2 (6 bases). CDR1 SGHRS and CDR2 YFSETQ come from the germline V gene. The ends were cut back, 4 bases at V and 2 bases at J, with 14 bases in the middle. CDR3 length: 15 residues. CDR3 nucleotides: TGCGCCAGCAGCAGGCCTCGCGGGGACACAGATACGCAGTATTTT. Translated: CASSRPRGDTDTQYF.

The chain employs TRBV2 and TRBJ2-7; 9 nucleotides align to TRBD1. J gave up 0 bases and V 4 bases, and 10 bases lay outside the gene matches. The CDR3 consists of 17 residues. Germline V lookup: CDR1 SNHLY, CDR2 FYNNEI. CDR3 sequence reads: CASSATQWDRDSYEQYF. CDR3 nucleotide sequence: TGTGCCAGCAGTGCGACACAATGGGACAGGGACTCCTACGAGCAGTACTTC.

This chain uses TRBV28 with TRBJ1-1; TRBD1 might be the D (6 bases). V dropped 6 bases and J dropped 5 bases, with 16 bases sitting between them. The CDR3 spans 14 residues. CDR1 is MDHEN, CDR2 SYDVKM, per germline. The CDR3: CASSLGGRGTEAFF. CDR3 in DNA: TGTGCCAGCAGCCTCGGGGGGAGGGGGACTGAAGCTTTCTTT.

This chain uses TRBV27 with TRBJ2-7; the match to TRBD1 covers 7 bases. The CDR3 has 14 residues. The germline gives CDR1 MNHEY, CDR2 SMNVEV (reference sequence). Losses at the gene ends were 6 bases for V and 2 bases for J; bases not matched to a gene: 7. CDR3 residues: CASSLTGIAYEQYF. In DNA, the CDR3 is TGTGCCAGCAGCCTGACAGGGATCGCCTACGAGCAGTACTTC.

V is TRBV7-9 and J is TRBJ2-1, with TRBD2 matching over 12 bases. The CDR3 loop spans 15 amino acids. Germline V CDR1 and CDR2: SEHNR, FQNEAQ (reference sequence). V gave up 2 bases and J gave up 15 bases; unmatched junction bases: 11. The CDR3 loop reads CASSLTLAGGPSVFF. The CDR3 DNA reads as TGTGCCAGCAGCTTAACCCTAGCGGGGGGGCCGAGTGTGTTCTTC.

The chain employs TRBV5-6 and TRBJ2-3; TRBD2 matches at 11 bases. Trimming removed 2 bases from V and 1 base from J; junction bases left unmatched: 0. The germline gives CDR1 SGHDT, CDR2 YYEEEE. The CDR3 extends over 15 amino acids. CDR3 DNA sequence: TGTGCCAGCAGCTTACTAGCGGGGGGCACAGATACGCAGTATTTT. Translation gives CASSLLAGGTDTQYF.

The V call is TRBV7-3, the J call TRBJ2-3; 8 positions agree with TRBD1. The CDR3 covers 15 residues. Germline V lookup: CDR1 SGHTA, CDR2 FQGTGA. With V trimmed by 2 bases and J by 5 bases, 6 bases remained unmatched. CDR3 loop: CASSLQGAVGDTQYF. The CDR3, as DNA: TGTGCCAGCAGCTTACAGGGGGCTGTGGGAGATACGCAGTATTTT. The variable domain in full, completed from reference TRBV7-3 and TRBJ2-3, reads GAGVSQTPSNKVTEKGKYVELRCDPISGHTALYWYRQSLGQGPEFLIYFQGTGAADDSGLPNDRFFAVRPEGSVSTLKIQRTERGDSAVYLCASSLQGAVGDTQYFGPGTRLTVL.

The chain combines TRBV6-6 with TRBJ2-7, with TRBD1 matching over 7 bases. The germline gives CDR1 MNHNY, CDR2 SVGAGI (reference sequence). After removal of 6 bases from V and 6 bases from J, the junction contained 5 bases not matched to a gene. The CDR3 spans 12 residues. CDR3 protein: CASRRQGFEQYF. CDR3 DNA: TGTGCCAGCAGACGACAGGGATTCGAGCAGTACTTC.

Only one count was recorded for this clone. V and J are TRBV28 and TRBJ2-2; D is possibly TRBD2 (5 bases). Between the trimmed V and J ends, which lost 3 bases and 4 bases, there was a span of 9 bases. Germline V gives CDR1 MDHEN, CDR2 SYDVKM. The CDR3 length is 14 residues. The CDR3 bases are TGTGCCAGCAGTTTCCGGGGAAGCACCGGGGAGCTGTTTTTT. Translation: CASSFRGSTGELFF.

V and J are TRBV6-5 and TRBJ1-2; possibly TRBD1 for D (6 bases). The germline V and J ends were trimmed by 2 bases and 7 bases, with 17 bases remaining between them. Germline CDR1 is MNHEY and CDR2 is SVGAGI. The CDR3 length is 15 residues. In DNA, the CDR3 is TGTGCCAGCAGTTACAGTCGTGGGGGCGATGGTGGCTACACCTTC. Translated, it gives CASSYSRGGDGGYTF.

The J gene is TRBJ1-1, the V gene TRBV5-1; D gene uncertain. CDR1 and CDR2 from the germline V gene are SGHRS and YFSETQ. This CDR3 has 15 amino acids. V gave up 1 base and J gave up 1 base, with 11 bases separating them. The CDR3 nucleotides read TGCGCCAGCAGCTTGTCGGGGTCCGGGAACACTGAAGCTTTCTTT. Translating it yields CASSLSGSGNTEAFF.

The genes are TRBV7-2 and TRBJ1-5; TRBD1 aligns across 8 bases. The CDR3 totals 15 residues. Germline V gene lookup returns CDR1 SGHTA and CDR2 FQGNSA. Losses at the gene ends were 5 bases for V and 4 bases for J; bases not matched to a gene: 7. The CDR3 loop reads CASSEQGVGNQPQHF. DNA of the CDR3: TGTGCCAGCAGCGAACAGGGGGTTGGTAATCAGCCCCAGCATTTT. The variable domain in full, completed from reference TRBV7-2 and TRBJ1-5, reads GAGVSQSPSNKVTEKGKDVELRCDPISGHTALYWYRQSLGQGLEFLIYFQGNSAPDKSGLPSDRFSAERTGGSVSTLTIQRTQQEDSAVYLCASSEQGVGNQPQHFGDGTRLSIL.

This chain joins TRBV10-3 and TRBJ1-2; 8 nucleotides match TRBD1. Germline V CDR1 and CDR2: ENHRY, SYGVKD. This CDR3 has 15 residues. V gave up 2 bases and J gave up 5 bases; unmatched junction bases: 7. The CDR3 loop reads CAISEGPGGAYGYTF. The CDR3 DNA follows: TGTGCCATCAGTGAGGGCCCAGGGGGCGCATATGGCTACACCTTC.

The gene calls are TRBV19 and TRBJ1-4; no reliable D call. The germline V gene encodes CDR1 LNHDA and CDR2 SQIVND (reference sequence). V gave up 1 base and J gave up 8 bases, with 11 bases separating them. CDR3 size: 14 residues. The CDR3 DNA is TGTGCCAGTAGTATAGGGGAACGGGAAGAAAAACTGTTTTTT. Protein: CASSIGEREEKLFF.

The chain links TRBV2 to TRBJ2-5; TRBD2 might be the D (6 bases). Germline V gene lookup returns CDR1 SNHLY and CDR2 FYNNEI. The V gene lost 6 bases and the J gene lost 4 bases, with 18 bases spanning the gap. The CDR3 spans 15 residues. The CDR3: CASRLSGLDSETQYF. CDR3 nucleotide sequence: TGTGCCAGCAGGCTAAGCGGGTTGGATTCAGAGACCCAGTACTTC.

The rearrangement joins TRBV19 to TRBJ2-2; D gene ambiguous. The CDR3 loop spans 18 amino acids. Germline values: CDR1 LNHDA, CDR2 SQIVND (reference sequence). V gave up 7 bases and J gave up 4 bases, with 25 bases separating them. The CDR3 reads CASTPYPISASPTGELFF. In nucleotides, the CDR3 is TGTGCCAGTACCCCCTATCCCATATCAGCGTCCCCCACCGGGGAGCTGTTTTTT. The complete variable domain, with remaining parts taken from reference TRBV19 and TRBJ2-2, reads DGGITQSPKYLFRKEGQNVTLSCEQNLNHDAMYWYRQDPGQGLRLIYYSQIVNDFQKGDIAEGYSVSREKKESFPLTVTSAQKNPTAFYLCASTPYPISASPTGELFFGEGSRLTVL.

The V gene is TRBV6-4, the J gene TRBJ1-1, with TRBD1 as a possible D gene (6 bases). Germline-derived CDR1 and CDR2 are MRHNA and SNTAGT. The CDR3 is made up of 16 amino acids. V lost 3 bases to trimming and J lost 5 bases, with 19 bases between them. CDR3 coding DNA: TGTGCCAGCAGTGAACCACTAACAGGGCAAGTGACTGAAGCTTTCTTT. This codes for CASSEPLTGQVTEAFF.

This clone was recorded a few times. CDR3 DNA sequence: TGTGCCTGGAGTGCGAAGGGGGGGGGCCCCTACAATGAGCAGTTCTTC. As protein: CAWSAKGGGPYNEQFF. The chain carries TRBV30 and TRBJ2-1; the D gene is possibly TRBD2 (7 bases). V was cut by 1 base and J by 2 bases, with 15 bases left in between. Germline loops: CDR1 GTSNPN, CDR2 SVGIG (reference sequence). There are 16 residues in the CDR3.

This chain links TRBV6-1 with TRBJ1-5; the D gene is possibly TRBD1 (6 bases). The V and J ends lost 6 bases and 1 base respectively, with 10 bases between them. The CDR3 loop spans 14 amino acids. From germline, CDR1 is MNHNS and CDR2 SASEGT. CDR3 in DNA: TGTGCCAGCAGCCAGGGACACAGCAATCAGCCCCAGCATTTT. Its protein product is CASSQGHSNQPQHF.

This clone was observed a few times. This sequence joins TRBV19 and TRBJ1-2; D is unclear. The CDR3 spans 11 residues. V lost 1 base and J 8 bases, leaving 5 bases between the germline ends. CDR1 is LNHDA, CDR2 SQIVND, per germline (reference sequence). CDR3 DNA sequence: TGTGCCAGTAGTATAGGCAGGGGCTACACCTTC. Its translation is CASSIGRGYTF.

V and J are TRBV2 and TRBJ1-5, with D possibly being TRBD1 (6 bases). Germline V gene lookup returns CDR1 SNHLY and CDR2 FYNNEI. V shed 5 bases and J shed 3 bases, with 11 bases lying between them. The CDR3 contains 14 residues. The CDR3 loop is CASSPTGLNQPQHF. The CDR3 DNA reads TGTGCCAGCAGTCCGACAGGCCTCAATCAGCCCCAGCATTTT.

The chain uses TRBV6-6 and TRBJ2-7; 9 bases align to TRBD1. J was trimmed by 3 bases and V by 2 bases; bases with no gene match: 2. Germline values: CDR1 MNHNY, CDR2 SVGAGI (reference sequence). This CDR3 has 14 residues. Here the CDR3 DNA reads TGTGCCAGCAGTTACGCGGACAGGGGCTACGAGCAGTACTTC. Its translation: CASSYADRGYEQYF.

This clone is medium-sized (0.01 to 0.1%) by share. V usage is TRBV5-4 and J usage is TRBJ1-4; possibly TRBD1 for D (5 bases). The V gene lost 4 bases and the J gene lost 4 bases, with 20 bases spanning the gap. The CDR3 extends over 17 amino acids. Germline CDR1 SGHNT, CDR2 YYREEE (reference sequence). In DNA form, the CDR3 reads TGTGCCAGCAGCCCAGGAGGGGAGACGGGGCTTAATGAAAAACTGTTTTTT. Its translation: CASSPGGETGLNEKLFF.

The chain uses TRBV5-1 and TRBJ2-1; no reliable D call. Per germline, CDR1 SGHRS and CDR2 YFSETQ. The CDR3 extends over 13 amino acids. Deletions cut 0 bases from V and 4 bases from J, with 5 bases between. CDR3 sequence reads: CASSLVPYNEQFF. The CDR3 region has the DNA TGCGCCAGCAGCTTGGTCCCATACAATGAGCAGTTCTTC. Looking up the rest from reference TRBV5-1 and TRBJ2-1 gives the full variable domain: KAGVTQTPRYLIKTRGQQVTLSCSPISGHRSVSWYQQTPGQGLQFLFEYFSETQRNKGNFPGRFSGRQFSNSRSEMNVSTLELGDSALYLCASSLVPYNEQFFGPGTRLTVL.

The chain carries TRBV19 and TRBJ1-4; the D is unclear. From germline, CDR1 is LNHDA and CDR2 SQIVND (reference sequence). V was cut by 5 bases and J by 0 bases, with 13 bases left in between. This CDR3 comprises 16 residues. The CDR3: CASSSRPGSTNEKLFF. The CDR3, as DNA: TGTGCCAGTAGTTCCCGCCCAGGTTCAACTAATGAAAAACTGTTTTTT. Drawing the rest from reference TRBV19 and TRBJ1-4, the complete variable domain is DGGITQSPKYLFRKEGQNVTLSCEQNLNHDAMYWYRQDPGQGLRLIYYSQIVNDFQKGDIAEGYSVSREKKESFPLTVTSAQKNPTAFYLCASSSRPGSTNEKLFFGSGTQLSVL.